These 16 T cell receptor beta chains came from one sample sequenced in a study of T cells in localized non-small cell lung cancer. Measured with immunoSEQ multiplex PCR; TCRdb has only the in-frame clones, and not every one. The profile shows around 80,000 clones, about three quarters of them singletons. The starting material was PBMCs, obtained before any cancer treatment. Receptor source: a man between 40 and 69 years old with stage II squamous cell lung carcinoma.

The chain has TRBV15 and TRBJ2-1, with 13 bases aligning to TRBD2. The ends lost 0 bases at V and 6 bases at J; junction bases unmatched: 8. Per germline, CDR1 LNHNV and CDR2 YYDKDF (reference sequence). The CDR3 length is 18 residues. For the CDR3, the DNA is TGTGCCACCAGCAGAGATCGATTCGGGACTAGCGGGATCAATGAGCAGTTCTTC. Its protein product is CATSRDRFGTSGINEQFF.

V usage is TRBV15 and J usage is TRBJ1-5, with D maybe TRBD1 (5 bases). Trimming removed 1 base from V and 7 bases from J, with 11 bases in between. Germline V lookup: CDR1 LNHNV, CDR2 YYDKDF (reference sequence). The CDR3 consists of 14 residues. CDR3 region: CATSRGQGPQPQHF. DNA of the CDR3: TGTGCCACCAGCAGAGGCCAGGGTCCCCAGCCCCAGCATTTT.

The chain combines TRBV4-3 with TRBJ2-5, with D perhaps being TRBD1 or TRBD2 (5 bases each). The CDR3 loop spans 15 amino acids. With 4 bases removed from V and 1 base from J, the gap between germline ends came to 13 bases. CDR1 LGHNA and CDR2 YSLEER come from the germline V gene. CDR3: CASSLQRGPQETQYF. The CDR3 region has the DNA TGCGCCAGCAGCCTCCAGAGGGGCCCCCAAGAGACCCAGTACTTC.

The chain is built from TRBV5-1 and TRBJ1-2; 7 positions agree with TRBD1. The V and J ends lost 2 bases and 3 bases, in that order; junction bases with no gene match: 7. CDR3 size: 15 residues. CDR1 and CDR2 from the germline V gene are SGHRS and YFSETQ. CDR3 nucleotide sequence: TGCGCCAGCAGCTTTAGTAGCCAGGGGGACTATGGCTACACCTTC. Protein product: CASSFSSQGDYGYTF.

This sequence joins TRBV30 and TRBJ2-3; D gene unclear. The CDR3 length is 11 residues. Trimming removed 5 bases from V and 6 bases from J, with 9 bases in between. Germline CDR1 is GTSNPN and CDR2 is SVGIG (reference sequence). In DNA, the CDR3 is TGTGCCTGGGCGGCTGTGGATACGCAGTATTTT. Translation gives CAWAAVDTQYF.

This clone has just one count. The chain combines TRBV9 with TRBJ2-1; the match to TRBD1 covers 8 bases. With 0 bases clipped from V and 4 bases from J, the junction kept 6 bases outside the gene matches. The length of the CDR3 is 16 residues. Germline loops: CDR1 SGDLS, CDR2 YYNGEE. The CDR3 loop reads CASSVGQGHRYNEQFF. The CDR3 nucleotides are TGTGCCAGCAGCGTAGGACAGGGGCATAGGTACAATGAGCAGTTCTTC.

The genes are TRBV9 and TRBJ2-6; D is perhaps TRBD1 (5 bases). Per the germline V gene, CDR1 is SGDLS and CDR2 is YYNGEE. V lost 0 bases to trimming and J lost 0 bases, with 10 bases between them. The CDR3 covers 17 residues. This CDR3 is CASSVGAQGSGANVLTF. For the CDR3, the DNA is TGTGCCAGCAGCGTAGGGGCTCAGGGCTCTGGGGCCAACGTCCTGACTTTC.

This clone occurred once. V gene TRBV30 combines with J gene TRBJ2-1; no clear D gene. Germline V gene sequence: CDR1 GTSNPN, CDR2 SVGIG (reference sequence). The germline V and J ends were trimmed by 4 bases and 4 bases, with 11 bases remaining between them. There are 13 residues in the CDR3. CDR3 amino acids: CAWTKGPYNEQFF. For the CDR3, the DNA is TGTGCCTGGACTAAAGGGCCTTACAATGAGCAGTTCTTC.

This chain connects TRBV28 to TRBJ1-2; D is undetermined. In germline, CDR1 is MDHEN, CDR2 SYDVKM. CDR3 length equals 17 residues. V was pared by 4 bases and J by 2 bases, with 20 bases between. The CDR3 protein is CASSSPPPAGLNYGYTF. The CDR3 coding sequence is TGTGCCAGCAGTTCACCCCCTCCAGCGGGGTTAAACTATGGCTACACCTTC.

V usage is TRBV9 and J usage is TRBJ2-3; TRBD2 agrees at 16 bases. Germline assignment: CDR1 SGDLS and CDR2 YYNGEE. The CDR3 loop spans 16 amino acids. Trimming cost V 3 bases and J 10 bases; bases outside gene matches: 8. CDR3: CASSGPGLAGGGPQYF. CDR3 coding DNA: TGTGCCAGCAGCGGACCGGGACTAGCGGGAGGGGGGCCGCAGTATTTT.

The chain employs TRBV18 and TRBJ2-5; TRBD1 might be the D (6 bases). CDR3 length: 14 residues. Germline V lookup: CDR1 KGHSH, CDR2 LQKENI. Trimming pared 1 base from V and 2 bases from J, leaving 8 bases between. The chain's CDR3 is CASSPQGGQETQYF. CDR3 nucleotides: TGTGCCAGCTCACCACAAGGGGGTCAAGAGACCCAGTACTTC.

V gene TRBV10-3 combines with J gene TRBJ1-1; D gene unclear. The CDR3 covers 14 residues. V lost 3 bases and J lost 4, with 12 bases in between. CDR1 ENHRY and CDR2 SYGVKD come from the germline V gene. The chain's CDR3 is CAISDPGIATEAFF. The CDR3 region has the DNA TGTGCCATCAGTGACCCGGGGATCGCCACTGAAGCTTTCTTT.

The chain uses TRBV28 and TRBJ2-1, with TRBD2 matching 8 bases. Trimming removed 7 bases from V and 2 bases from J; junction bases left unmatched: 4. The CDR3 covers 14 residues. The germline V gene encodes CDR1 MDHEN and CDR2 SYDVKM. The DNA for the CDR3 is TGTGCCAGCATCACGGGAGGGCCCTACAATGAGCAGTTCTTC. Translated, it gives CASITGGPYNEQFF. The variable domain in full, completed from reference TRBV28 and TRBJ2-1, reads DVKVTQSSRYLVKRTGEKVFLECVQDMDHENMFWYRQDPGLGLRLIYFSYDVKMKEKGDIPEGYSVSREKKERFSLILESASTNQTSMYLCASITGGPYNEQFFGPGTRLTVL.

V is TRBV28 and J is TRBJ1-6; 9 bases match TRBD1. The CDR3 covers 17 residues. In germline, CDR1 is MDHEN, CDR2 SYDVKM. With V trimmed by 2 bases and J by 7 bases, 9 bases remained unmatched. The CDR3: CASSLPGQGTGNSPLHF. The CDR3 nucleotides read TGTGCCAGCAGTTTACCCGGACAGGGGACGGGGAATTCACCCCTCCACTTT.

This clone was picked up a small number of times. This sequence joins TRBV7-2 and TRBJ2-1, with D unclear. Trimming removed 1 base at V and 1 base at J, with 2 bases between. Germline-derived CDR1 and CDR2 are SGHTA and FQGNSA. The CDR3 extends over 13 amino acids. The DNA for the CDR3 is TGTGCCAGCAGCTTAGTATCCTACAATGAGCAGTTCTTC. Encoded protein: CASSLVSYNEQFF.

The chain employs TRBV7-3 and TRBJ1-5; D is unclear. V was shortened by 5 bases and J by 4 bases, with 9 bases between the two germline ends. The CDR3 is made up of 13 amino acids. CDR1 and CDR2 (germline): SGHTA, FQGTGA. The CDR3 DNA follows: TGTGCCAGCAGCAGAGACCCTAATCAGCCCCAGCATTTT. Its protein product is CASSRDPNQPQHF. The full variable domain, completed using reference TRBV7-3 and TRBJ1-5, is GAGVSQTPSNKVTEKGKYVELRCDPISGHTALYWYRQSLGQGPEFLIYFQGTGAADDSGLPNDRFFAVRPEGSVSTLKIQRTERGDSAVYLCASSRDPNQPQHFGDGTRLSIL.